Listed here are 25 T cell receptor beta chains from one sample, sequenced in a study of T-cell reconstitution after alpha-beta-depleted transplantation in children. A library of TCRbeta sequences, prepared with unique molecular identifiers, was generated. TCRdb processed the PCR reads anew with MiXCR; each CDR3 protein has one entry. The repertoire holds tens of thousands of distinct CDR3 sequences, with 52% as singletons. The sample was peripheral blood, taken before TCRalphabeta/CD19-depleted stem cell transplant. These receptors were taken from a boy under two years old with SCID, due to receive a stem cell transplant.

Turning to this clonotype: The junction departs from the called germline gene at one end, perhaps through a read error. The V call is TRBV25-1, the J call TRBJ2-3; D remains unclear. The CDR3 runs 14 residues. Germline V gives CDR1 MGHDK, CDR2 SYGVNS. This chain's CDR3 is CAGSEVLPRDTQYF. CDR3 DNA sequence: TGTGCCGGCAGTGAGGTCCTCCCCCGAGATACGCAGTATTTT.

The chain recombines TRBV5-1 with TRBJ1-1; D is uncertain. Looked up from germline, CDR1 is SGHRS and CDR2 is YFSETQ. This CDR3 is 15 amino acids long. V was shortened by 0 bases and J by 6 bases, with 15 bases between the two germline ends. This chain's CDR3 is CASSLGGIEIPEAFF. The CDR3 bases are TGCGCCAGCAGCTTGGGTGGGATAGAGATCCCTGAAGCTTTCTTT.

V is TRBV7-6 and J is TRBJ2-2; no firm D call. Trimming took 4 bases from V and 6 from J, leaving 9 bases between them. Germline V CDR1 and CDR2: SGHVS, FNYEAQ. CDR3 length: 13 residues. In DNA form, the CDR3 reads TGTGCCAGCAGCTCCGGGCCCGCCGGGGAGCTGTTTTTT. Translation gives CASSSGPAGELFF.

The genes are TRBV10-3 and TRBJ2-5, with D possibly matching TRBD2 (7 bases). From germline, CDR1 is ENHRY and CDR2 SYGVKD. The V end was cut by 11 bases, the J end by 1 base, with 17 bases between. The CDR3 spans 14 residues. The chain's CDR3 is CASGGGALQETQYF. The CDR3, as DNA: TGTGCCTCCGGAGGGGGGGCCCTCCAAGAGACCCAGTACTTC.

The rearrangement uses TRBV5-1 and TRBJ1-4; D gene ambiguous. V shed 0 bases and J shed 0 bases, with 15 bases lying between them. The germline V gene has CDR1 SGHRS and CDR2 YFSETQ. This CDR3 has 18 residues. This CDR3 reads CASSLEGPRTSTNEKLFF. The CDR3 coding sequence is TGCGCCAGCAGCTTGGAAGGCCCTAGGACCTCAACTAATGAAAAACTGTTTTTT.

The chain is built from TRBV20-1 and TRBJ2-7, with a weak D call TRBD1 (5 bases). Per germline, CDR1 DFQATT and CDR2 SNEGSKA (reference sequence). V gave up 3 bases and J gave up 3 bases, with 18 bases separating them. CDR3 length: 15 residues. The CDR3 DNA sequence: TGCAGTGCTAGGACCGCCCAGGGTTATAGCTACGAGCAGTACTTC. Its protein product is CSARTAQGYSYEQYF.

The CDR3 loop is CATMRNSYNEQFF. The DNA of the CDR3 is TGTGCCACCATGAGGAACTCCTACAATGAGCAGTTCTTC. The rearrangement uses TRBV27 and TRBJ2-1; D uncertain. Trimming cost V 10 bases and J 0 bases, with 10 bases left between them. Germline V gives CDR1 MNHEY, CDR2 SMNVEV (reference sequence). This CDR3 is built from 13 residues.

This clonotype is medium-sized. The chain combines TRBV3-1 with TRBJ1-4; the D is unclear. From germline, CDR1 is LGHDT and CDR2 YNNKEL (reference sequence). The CDR3 contains 16 residues. The V end lost 3 bases, the J end lost 5 bases, and 16 bases lay between the germline ends. Here the CDR3 DNA reads TGTGCCAGCAGCCACCAACACGGCCGCAAGAATGAAAAACTGTTTTTT. Protein product: CASSHQHGRKNEKLFF.

The rearrangement joins TRBV27 to TRBJ2-4; TRBD2 might be the D (5 bases). Germline V gene data show CDR1 as MNHEY and CDR2 as SMNVEV (reference sequence). V was cut by 2 bases and J by 0 bases, with 11 bases left in between. This CDR3 has 16 amino acids. The CDR3 spells CASSLGPGLAKNIQYF. CDR3 nucleotide sequence: TGTGCCAGCAGTTTAGGGCCCGGACTAGCCAAAAACATTCAGTACTTC.

The chain couples TRBV4-1 to TRBJ1-2; 11 bases are shared with TRBD1. The V gene's germline CDR1 is MGHRA and CDR2 YSYEKL. J gave up 3 bases and V 0 bases, and 3 bases lay outside the gene matches. The CDR3 totals 16 residues. The CDR3 sequence: CASSQDRTGGYYGYTF. In DNA, the CDR3 is TGCGCCAGCAGCCAAGATCGGACAGGGGGCTACTATGGCTACACCTTC.

The rearrangement uses TRBV5-1 and TRBJ2-7, with TRBD2 identical over 7 bases. Germline V gives CDR1 SGHRS, CDR2 YFSETQ. Trimming at V came to 1 base and at J to 0 bases, leaving 1 base not matched to a gene. The CDR3 is made up of 14 amino acids. CDR3 sequence: CASSLQRGSYEQYF. CDR3 DNA sequence: TGCGCCAGCAGCTTGCAGCGGGGCTCCTACGAGCAGTACTTC.

In this sample, this clonotype turned up many times. CDR3: CASSWESRTQYF. CDR3 in DNA: TGTGCCAGCAGCTGGGAGTCCCGTACGCAGTATTTT. The chain carries TRBV5-5 and TRBJ2-3; D might be TRBD2 (5 bases). Per the germline V gene, CDR1 is SGHKS and CDR2 is YYEKEE (reference sequence). The CDR3 runs 12 residues. The ends were cut back, 3 bases at V and 8 bases at J, with 10 bases in the middle.

This sequence joins TRBV7-2 and TRBJ2-1, with a possible D match to TRBD1 (6 bases). This CDR3 has 17 residues. Trimming cost V 5 bases and J 3 bases, with 20 bases left between them. Germline CDR1 and CDR2: SGHTA and FQGNSA. The CDR3 here is CASSQPVTGINYNEQFF. DNA for the CDR3: TGTGCCAGCAGCCAACCCGTCACAGGGATCAACTACAATGAGCAGTTCTTC.

This chain uses TRBV11-2 with TRBJ1-1; D might be TRBD1 (6 bases). Germline V lookup: CDR1 SGHAT, CDR2 FQNNGV. Trimming left V 0 bases short and J 5 bases short, with 10 bases between. This CDR3 has 14 residues. DNA for the CDR3: TGTGCCAGCAGCTTAGAAGGGGGGATTACTGAAGCTTTCTTT. It yields the protein CASSLEGGITEAFF.

V usage is TRBV5-1 and J usage is TRBJ2-5; tentatively, D is TRBD2 (7 bases). Germline V CDR1 and CDR2: SGHRS, YFSETQ. Trimming removed 6 bases at V and 2 bases at J, with 20 bases between. The CDR3 covers 16 residues. Here the CDR3 reads CASIKGGPGLQETQYF. CDR3 nucleotide sequence: TGCGCCAGCATAAAGGGGGGCCCGGGACTACAAGAGACCCAGTACTTC.

This clonotype was found many times. The chain combines TRBV4-2 with TRBJ2-3, with TRBD1 matching 11 bases. The CDR3 spans 17 residues. Per germline, CDR1 LGHNA and CDR2 YNFKEQ. V lost 5 bases to trimming and J lost 4 bases; unmatched junction nucleotides: 11. The CDR3, as DNA: TGTGCCAGCAGCGAAACAGGCGGGACAGGGGGATCAGATACGCAGTATTTT. Translated: CASSETGGTGGSDTQYF.

A note on this clonotype: One junction end does not reproduce the germline sequence, and a read error may be involved. J is TRBJ2-7 and V is TRBV15, with D uncertain. Per the germline V gene, CDR1 is LNHNV and CDR2 is YYDKDF (reference sequence). The CDR3 is 14 residues long. For the CDR3, the DNA is TGTGCCATCAGCAGAGTTCAAAACTCCTACGAGCAGTACTTC. Encoded protein: CAISRVQNSYEQYF.

This chain connects TRBV24-1 to TRBJ2-6; D is unclear. Germline-derived CDR1 and CDR2 are KGHDR and SFDVKD. The CDR3 is made up of 13 amino acids. The germline V and J ends were trimmed by 6 bases and 1 base, with 3 bases remaining between them. For the CDR3, the DNA is TGTGCCACCAGTTTATCTGGGGCCAACGTCCTGACTTTC. This codes for CATSLSGANVLTF.

Only a few counts were recorded for this clonotype. The CDR3 DNA sequence: TGCGCCAGCAGCTTAGGACGTCTCACAGATACGCAGTATTTT. Protein: CASSLGRLTDTQYF. The chain has TRBV5-1 and TRBJ2-3; D unresolved. This CDR3 has 14 amino acids. V lost 2 bases and J lost 2, with 9 bases in between. Germline CDR1 is SGHRS and CDR2 is YFSETQ. The whole variable domain, filled in from reference TRBV5-1 and TRBJ2-3, reads KAGVTQTPRYLIKTRGQQVTLSCSPISGHRSVSWYQQTPGQGLQFLFEYFSETQRNKGNFPGRFSGRQFSNSRSEMNVSTLELGDSALYLCASSLGRLTDTQYFGPGTRLTVL.

V and J are TRBV7-9 and TRBJ2-1; the match to TRBD2 covers 9 bases. After removal of 6 bases from V and 0 bases from J, the junction contained 6 bases not matched to a gene. The CDR3 has 16 amino acids. The germline CDR1 and CDR2 sequences are SEHNR and FQNEAQ (reference sequence). The chain's CDR3 is CASSRAGGRSYNEQFF. The CDR3 region has the DNA TGTGCCAGCAGTAGGGCGGGGGGGCGCTCCTACAATGAGCAGTTCTTC.

The CDR3 is CASSDTSSGGRRNTGELFF. DNA for the CDR3: TGTGCCAGCAGCGATACATCTTCAGGGGGAAGAAGGAACACCGGGGAGCTGTTTTTT. The chain employs TRBV11-1 and TRBJ2-2, with 7 bases identical to TRBD1. The V segment lost 5 bases and the J segment 1 base; nucleotides outside the gene matches: 16. The V gene's germline CDR1 is SGHAT and CDR2 FQDESV (reference sequence). The CDR3 runs 19 residues.

This clonotype occurred a few times. This sequence joins TRBV20-1 and TRBJ2-1, with a weak D call TRBD2 (5 bases). The germline CDR1 and CDR2 sequences are DFQATT and SNEGSKA (reference sequence). Trimming removed 6 bases at V and 0 bases at J, with 21 bases between. The CDR3 runs 17 residues. The CDR3 sequence is CSASDSNKGTSYNEQFF. In nucleotides, the CDR3 is TGCAGTGCCTCGGACTCCAATAAGGGCACCTCCTACAATGAGCAGTTCTTC.

This clonotype has ten or more counts. V and J are TRBV7-8 and TRBJ2-5; the D is unclear. Trimming cost V 8 bases and J 2 bases, with 3 bases left between them. The CDR3 length is 10 residues. CDR1 and CDR2 from the germline V gene are SGHVS and FQNEAQ. The CDR3 here is CASGQETQYF. As DNA, the CDR3 is TGTGCCAGCGGACAAGAGACCCAGTACTTC.

The rearrangement joins TRBV20-1 to TRBJ2-1; 7 bases are a match to TRBD2. This CDR3 comprises 15 residues. Germline V gene lookup returns CDR1 DFQATT and CDR2 SNEGSKA (reference sequence). Trimming cost V 2 bases and J 13 bases; bases outside gene matches: 17. The CDR3 DNA sequence: TGCAGTGCTAGACTCGGACTAGACCCGTCCTATCGACAGTTCTTC. As protein: CSARLGLDPSYRQFF.

Judged by abundance, this clonotype is medium-sized (0.01 to 0.1%). This rearrangement joins TRBV6-5 to TRBJ1-2; 7 bases map to TRBD1. V shed 5 bases, J shed 1 base, and the junction held 10 bases outside the gene matches. Germline-derived CDR1 and CDR2 are MNHEY and SVGAGI. The CDR3 is 16 residues long. The CDR3 DNA follows: TGTGCCAGCAGTCCCCAGACAGGGACTCTTAACTATGGCTACACCTTC. Translated, it gives CASSPQTGTLNYGYTF.